Shown below are 30 T cell receptor beta chains from a single sample sequenced in a study of regulatory T cells in long-lasting Graves disease. Sequencing libraries for TCR beta were prepared with iRepertoire HTBI primers and Arm-PCR of CDR3 regions. TCRdb re-analysed the multiplex PCR reads in MiXCR, keeping a single row per CDR3 protein. This sample has 400,000 or so distinct CDR3 sequences, with more than 20% found just once. Indicated time point: persistent/refractory GD, antithyroid drugs over 5 years with positive TRAb. With RNA extracted from PBMCs as input, the TCR library was made. Material: peripheral blood mononuclear cells (PBMCs), obtained when the disease was refractory, from a patient treated with antithyroid drugs. Receptors originate from a female donor with Graves disease.

This clonotype showed up just a few times. The rearrangement links TRBV11-2 to TRBJ2-7, with 9 bases aligning to TRBD2. Unmatched junction bases numbered 5, after V lost 0 bases and J lost 2 bases. The V gene's germline CDR1 is SGHAT and CDR2 FQNNGV. The CDR3 consists of 16 residues. The CDR3 protein is CASSLELAGTTYEQYF. DNA of the CDR3: TGTGCCAGCAGCTTAGAACTAGCGGGTACAACCTACGAGCAGTACTTC. The full variable domain, completed using reference TRBV11-2 and TRBJ2-7, is EAGVAQSPRYKIIEKRQSVAFWCNPISGHATLYWYQQILGQGPKLLIQFQNNGVVDDSQLPKDRFSAERLKGVDSTLKIQPAKLEDSAVYLCASSLELAGTTYEQYFGPGTRLTVT.

The sample holds a few counts of this clonotype. This sequence joins TRBV12-3 or TRBV12-4 and TRBJ2-2; D perhaps matches TRBD1 (6 bases). The CDR3 is 16 amino acids. V was cut by 5 bases and J by 0 bases, with 13 bases left in between. The CDR3 region has the DNA TGTGCCAGCAGTCCGGGGACATACTCGAACACCGGGGAGCTGTTTTTT. Amino acids: CASSPGTYSNTGELFF.

This clonotype was detected many times. The chain combines TRBV29-1 with TRBJ1-2; the D is unclear. V was trimmed by 1 base and J by 8 bases, leaving 11 bases between them. Germline values: CDR1 SQVTM, CDR2 ANQGSEA. The CDR3 is made up of 12 amino acids. DNA for the CDR3: TGCAGCGTTGAAGGAGGGAAAGGGGGCTACACCTTC. Protein: CSVEGGKGGYTF.

In regard to this clonotype: A read error is possible here, since a much larger clone lies one base away. The chain employs TRBV19 and TRBJ2-5, with TRBD1 matching over 9 bases. V lost 5 bases to trimming and J lost 7 bases; unmatched junction nucleotides: 11. This CDR3 comprises 15 residues. Germline loops: CDR1 LNHDA, CDR2 SQIVND (reference sequence). CDR3 amino acids: CASSRTGEGGGTQYF. The CDR3 nucleotides are TGTGCCAGTAGTCGGACAGGGGAAGGCGGTGGGACCCAGTACTTC. The full variable domain, rest sourced from reference TRBV19 and TRBJ2-5, is DGGITQSPKYLFRKEGQNVTLSCEQNLNHDAMYWYRQDPGQGLRLIYYSQIVNDFQKGDIAEGYSVSREKKESFPLTVTSAQKNPTAFYLCASSRTGEGGGTQYFGPGTRLLVL.

This clonotype was detected a few times. The chain links TRBV10-2 to TRBJ1-1; D may be TRBD1 (5 bases). V dropped 0 bases and J dropped 5 bases, with 10 bases sitting between them. CDR3 length: 14 amino acids. Germline CDR1 reads WSHSY; CDR2 reads SAAADI. For the CDR3, the DNA is TGCGCCAGCAGTGAGTCGGGGGTTTGGACTGAAGCTTTCTTT. Translated, it gives CASSESGVWTEAFF.

The chain couples TRBV7-9 to TRBJ1-4, with 7 nucleotides matching TRBD1. After removal of 8 bases from V and 0 bases from J, the junction contained 6 bases not matched to a gene. This CDR3 has 15 residues. The germline gives CDR1 SEHNR, CDR2 FQNEAQ (reference sequence). The CDR3 DNA follows: TGTGCCAGCGGCTCGCAGGGGGCAACTAATGAAAAACTGTTTTTT. This encodes CASGSQGATNEKLFF.

V and J are TRBV20-1 and TRBJ2-5; tentative D call: TRBD2 (6 bases). The CDR3 runs 16 residues. The germline CDR1 and CDR2 sequences are DFQATT and SNEGSKA (reference sequence). V lost 0 bases and J 2 bases, leaving 16 bases between the germline ends. This CDR3 is CSARDWETRSQETQYF. The CDR3 DNA reads TGCAGTGCTAGAGATTGGGAGACTAGATCACAAGAGACCCAGTACTTC.

This clonotype was found a few times. The chain combines TRBV12-3 or TRBV12-4 with TRBJ1-1, with 8 nucleotides matching TRBD1. The V and J ends lost 7 bases and 5 bases, in that order; junction bases with no gene match: 6. CDR3 length: 13 amino acids. The CDR3, as DNA: TGTGCCAGCACCAGGACAGGGCGGACTGAAGCTTTCTTT. Its translation: CASTRTGRTEAFF.

The sample holds a few counts of this clonotype. The V gene is TRBV3-1, the J gene TRBJ1-5; D perhaps matches TRBD1 (5 bases). CDR1 and CDR2 from the germline V gene are LGHDT and YNNKEL (reference sequence). The CDR3 has 14 amino acids. With 1 base removed from V and 3 bases from J, the gap between germline ends came to 7 bases. CDR3 bases: TGTGCCAGCAGCCAAGGACAGTTCAATCAGCCCCAGCATTTT. This sequence encodes CASSQGQFNQPQHF.

This rearrangement joins TRBV2 to TRBJ2-2; 9 nucleotides align to TRBD2. The V gene end was trimmed by 5 bases and the J gene end by 1 base; junction bases not matched to a gene: 14. CDR3 length: 19 residues. Germline lookup yields CDR1 SNHLY and CDR2 FYNNEI. The CDR3 sequence: CASSTRRPGTSRNTGELFF. DNA for the CDR3: TGTGCCAGCAGTACCCGGCGGCCCGGGACTAGCCGGAACACCGGGGAGCTGTTTTTT.

The sample holds many counts of this clonotype. V gene TRBV13 combines with J gene TRBJ2-7; 9 bases are a match to TRBD2. Germline CDR1 is PRHDT and CDR2 is FYEKMQ (reference sequence). J lost 5 bases, V lost 5 bases, and 10 bases had no gene match. The CDR3 covers 15 residues. This CDR3 reads CASSAIGTSRHEQYF. For the CDR3, the DNA is TGTGCCAGCAGCGCCATCGGGACTAGCCGACACGAGCAGTACTTC.

This clonotype has just a few counts. The rearrangement joins TRBV12-3 or TRBV12-4 to TRBJ2-3; a possible D gene is TRBD1 (6 bases). The CDR3 has 12 amino acids. V lost 8 bases and J lost 4, with 10 bases in between. For the CDR3, the DNA is TGTGCCAGCCGAGCAGGGGCAGATACGCAGTATTTT. Translation: CASRAGADTQYF.

This clonotype was found many times. The chain links TRBV7-8 to TRBJ2-7; no definite D call. Trimming removed 4 bases from V and 0 bases from J, with 13 bases in between. CDR3 length: 15 amino acids. CDR1 and CDR2 from the germline V gene are SGHVS and FQNEAQ. The CDR3 region has the DNA TGTGCCAGCAGCTCTGTCCAGCCGGGCTCCTACGAGCAGTACTTC. Its protein is CASSSVQPGSYEQYF.

The V and J genes are TRBV3-1 and TRBJ2-1; TRBD2 aligns across 7 bases. Looked up from germline, CDR1 is LGHDT and CDR2 is YNNKEL (reference sequence). Trimming at V came to 3 bases and at J to 7 bases, leaving 9 bases not matched to a gene. This CDR3 has 15 amino acids. CDR3: CASSHPPSGANEQFF. The CDR3, as DNA: TGTGCCAGCAGCCATCCTCCTAGCGGAGCTAATGAGCAGTTCTTC.

This clonotype came up a few times. This chain connects TRBV6-1 to TRBJ2-7; 9 bases line up with TRBD2. Germline loops: CDR1 MNHNS, CDR2 SASEGT. V dropped 6 bases and J dropped 6; count of bases not matched to a gene: 15. There are 16 residues in the CDR3. The DNA for the CDR3 is TGTGCCAGCAGCTCGGAGATAGCGGGAGAGTCCCTCGAGCAGTACTTC. Residues: CASSSEIAGESLEQYF.

The genes are TRBV20-1 and TRBJ1-1; perhaps TRBD1 as D (6 bases). The CDR3 sequence is 16 residues long. Germline assignment: CDR1 DFQATT and CDR2 SNEGSKA (reference sequence). Deletions cut 0 bases from V and 4 bases from J, with 18 bases between. CDR3 in DNA: TGCAGTGCTAGAGATCTCCAAGAACAGGGATCCACTGAAGCTTTCTTT. It is translated as CSARDLQEQGSTEAFF.

This clonotype has a count of ten or more. The chain has TRBV28 and TRBJ1-3; 7 nucleotides align to TRBD1. Per the germline V gene, CDR1 is MDHEN and CDR2 is SYDVKM. CDR3 size: 15 residues. The J segment lost 0 bases and the V segment lost 6 bases, leaving 5 bases of the junction unmatched. The CDR3 DNA reads TGTGCCAGCAGGCTAGACAGGGACTCTGGAAACACCATATATTTT. It specifies CASRLDRDSGNTIYF.

Many counts were recorded for this clonotype. The V call is TRBV29-1, the J call TRBJ1-4; D is uncertain. Trimming took 0 bases from V and 3 from J, leaving 14 bases between them. This CDR3 has 16 residues. Germline CDR1 is SQVTM and CDR2 is ANQGSEA. The CDR3 nucleotides are TGCAGCGTTGAAGATCCTCGAGGGTTTCCTAATGAAAAACTGTTTTTT. Protein sequence: CSVEDPRGFPNEKLFF.

The table lists this clonotype with a few counts. The rearrangement links TRBV6-5 to TRBJ1-5; D gene uncertain. CDR1 is MNHEY, CDR2 SVGAGI, per germline. V dropped 2 bases and J dropped 9 bases, with 8 bases sitting between them. The CDR3 runs to 12 residues. CDR3 region: CASSYPLRPQHF. The CDR3 DNA reads as TGTGCCAGCAGTTACCCGCTTCGGCCCCAGCATTTT.

This clonotype has a count of ten or more. The gene calls are TRBV7-2 and TRBJ1-1; possibly TRBD1 for D (5 bases). Trimming cost V 1 base and J 4 bases, with 16 bases left between them. The germline V gene has CDR1 SGHTA and CDR2 FQGNSA. The CDR3 is made up of 16 amino acids. In DNA, the CDR3 is TGTGCCAGCAGCTTAGAAATGGGGGGGGTCGGCACTGAAGCTTTCTTT. Its translation is CASSLEMGGVGTEAFF.

Concerning this clonotype: Possible read error: a much larger clone is one base away. The chain links TRBV6-2 or TRBV6-3 to TRBJ2-2, with 7 bases that match TRBD1. V shed 6 bases and J 4 bases; nucleotides not matched to a gene: 5. The CDR3 is 14 residues long. The germline gives CDR1 MNHEY, CDR2 SVGEGT. DNA of the CDR3: TGTGCCAGCAGGCGACAGGGTGGCACCGGGGAGCTGTTTTTT. Its protein product is CASRRQGGTGELFF.

To note about this clonotype: Given a much more abundant clone one base away, this may be a read error. The rearrangement uses TRBV28 and TRBJ1-1, with 9 positions matching TRBD1. V shed 5 bases, J shed 1 base, and the junction held 5 bases outside the gene matches. The germline gives CDR1 MDHEN, CDR2 SYDVKM. The CDR3 is made up of 15 amino acids. The CDR3 reads CASSLRGQGNTEAFF. The CDR3 coding sequence is TGTGCCAGCAGTCTGAGGGGACAGGGGAACACTGAAGCTTTCTTT.

This clonotype was seen many times. The V and J genes are TRBV2 and TRBJ2-2, with TRBD1 matching over 8 bases. CDR3 length: 15 residues. The ends lost 6 bases at V and 0 bases at J; junction bases unmatched: 3. Germline V CDR1 and CDR2: SNHLY, FYNNEI. This CDR3 is CASRRQGPNTGELFF. Written as DNA, the CDR3 is TGTGCCAGCAGAAGACAGGGGCCGAACACCGGGGAGCTGTTTTTT.

This clonotype has ten or more counts. The CDR3 loop is CASSLLGSPLVGTQYF. Here the CDR3 DNA reads TGTGCCAGCAGTTTACTGGGAAGCCCTCTGGTAGGGACCCAGTACTTC. The rearrangement links TRBV27 to TRBJ2-5; no definite D call. CDR3 size: 16 residues. Germline CDR1 MNHEY, CDR2 SMNVEV (reference sequence). V lost 2 bases and J lost 7, with 20 bases in between.

Ten or more counts support this clonotype. In nucleotides, the CDR3 is TGTGCCAGCAGTTTAGGTATGCTGGGAGCTGGGGCCAACGTCCTGACTTTC. It is translated as CASSLGMLGAGANVLTF. This chain uses TRBV28 with TRBJ2-6; TRBD2 might be the D (5 bases). CDR1 MDHEN and CDR2 SYDVKM come from the germline V gene. This CDR3 spans 17 amino acids. Trimming cost V 2 bases and J 2 bases, with 13 bases left between them.

This clonotype was recorded at least ten times. The chain links TRBV3-1 to TRBJ2-5; 14 bases match TRBD2. The CDR3 totals 15 residues. Germline lookup yields CDR1 LGHDT and CDR2 YNNKEL (reference sequence). V shed 4 bases and J 4 bases; nucleotides not matched to a gene: 2. The CDR3 region is CASSPGLAGAETQYF. The CDR3 nucleotides read TGTGCCAGCAGCCCGGGACTAGCGGGAGCAGAGACCCAGTACTTC.

This clonotype was found a few times. The chain couples TRBV7-9 to TRBJ1-5, with 7 nucleotides matching TRBD1. The CDR3 spans 13 residues. The germline V gene has CDR1 SEHNR and CDR2 FQNEAQ (reference sequence). Germline trimming cut 5 bases from V and 5 bases from J; bases unmatched to any gene: 3. The CDR3 region is CASSQGDHQPQHF. DNA of the CDR3: TGTGCCAGCAGCCAGGGGGATCATCAGCCCCAGCATTTT.

V and J are TRBV4-1 and TRBJ1-1; the D gene is possibly TRBD1 (5 bases). The germline CDR1 and CDR2 sequences are MGHRA and YSYEKL. CDR3 length: 15 amino acids. With 1 base removed from V and 3 bases from J, the gap between germline ends came to 12 bases. The CDR3 DNA is TGCGCCAGCAGCCAAGGTGCTGGGGCGGACACTGAAGCTTTCTTT. This encodes CASSQGAGADTEAFF.

The chain couples TRBV19 to TRBJ1-1; D is uncertain. Looked up from germline, CDR1 is LNHDA and CDR2 is SQIVND (reference sequence). The CDR3 consists of 13 residues. Trimming removed 2 bases from V and 2 bases from J, with 6 bases in between. CDR3 protein: CASSINRNTEAFF. CDR3 nucleotide sequence: TGTGCCAGTAGTATAAACAGAAACACTGAAGCTTTCTTT.

V usage is TRBV30 and J usage is TRBJ1-6, with TRBD1 matching 9 bases. The CDR3 is made up of 13 amino acids. With V trimmed by 3 bases and J by 9 bases, 3 bases remained unmatched. Germline V CDR1 and CDR2: GTSNPN, SVGIG (reference sequence). CDR3 sequence reads: CAWSGQGSSPLHF. The CDR3 DNA reads TGTGCCTGGAGCGGACAGGGGAGTTCACCCCTCCACTTT.